The 6 T cell receptor beta chains reported below all come from one sample, sequenced in a study of control samples from healthy donors and cancer patients. Assay used: immunoSEQ multiplex PCR; TCRdb lists only in-frame clones, some missing. The sample holds approximately 150,000 clones, 85% to 90% seen once. Sequenced material: blood. The receptors shown here come from a man aged 18 to 30 in good health.

The V and J genes are TRBV29-1 and TRBJ1-1; D gene uncertain. The CDR3 extends over 14 amino acids. Trimming took off 5 bases at V and 4 bases at J, with 17 bases between the two ends. Germline values: CDR1 SQVTM, CDR2 ANQGSEA. CDR3: CSVRAPPGGTEAFF. CDR3 sequence (DNA): TGCAGCGTTCGTGCCCCCCCGGGAGGCACTGAAGCTTTCTTT.

CDR3 residues: CASSEGPHSEAFF. The CDR3, as DNA: TGTGCCAGCAGTGAAGGGCCCCACTCTGAAGCTTTCTTT. This chain links TRBV2 with TRBJ1-1; the D is unclear. Trimming cost V 1 base and J 6 bases, with 9 bases left between them. Germline V CDR1 and CDR2: SNHLY, FYNNEI. The CDR3 spans 13 residues.

The chain employs TRBV28 and TRBJ2-1; the D gene is possibly TRBD1 (6 bases). V lost 5 bases and J 3 bases, leaving 11 bases between the germline ends. Germline V gene sequence: CDR1 MDHEN, CDR2 SYDVKM. The CDR3 loop spans 14 amino acids. The CDR3 here is CASSPRGIYNEQFF. CDR3 nucleotides: TGTGCCAGCAGTCCCAGGGGAATCTACAATGAGCAGTTCTTC.

This clone was observed a handful of times. The genes are TRBV7-2 and TRBJ2-3; the D gene is possibly TRBD2 (6 bases). V gave up 4 bases and J gave up 5 bases, with 16 bases separating them. This CDR3 spans 15 amino acids. CDR1 is SGHTA and CDR2 is FQGNSA in the germline V gene. DNA of the CDR3: TGTGCCAGCAGCTATTACTCACTAGCCGAAGATACGCAGTATTTT. Its translation: CASSYYSLAEDTQYF.

The chain joins TRBV30 to TRBJ1-2; the match to TRBD1 covers 10 bases. This CDR3 is 16 amino acids long. Losses at the gene ends were 2 bases for V and 3 bases for J; bases not matched to a gene: 9. Looked up from germline, CDR1 is GTSNPN and CDR2 is SVGIG (reference sequence). The CDR3 reads CAWSPPTGGIYYGYTF. CDR3 in DNA: TGTGCCTGGAGTCCCCCGACAGGGGGCATTTACTATGGCTACACCTTC.

The rearrangement joins TRBV6-5 to TRBJ2-5; D possibly matches TRBD1 or TRBD2 (5 bases each). Germline V gene lookup returns CDR1 MNHEY and CDR2 SVGAGI. V shed 6 bases and J shed 1 base, with 15 bases lying between them. The CDR3 covers 15 residues. CDR3 region: CASRTDGGFQETQYF. For the CDR3, the DNA is TGTGCCAGCAGGACTGATGGGGGTTTCCAAGAGACCCAGTACTTC.